These 3 T cell receptor beta chains were all obtained from the same sample, sequenced in a study of EBV T-cell therapy then PD-1 blockade in nasopharyngeal carcinoma. Described time point: 266 days after commencement of treatment, after nivolumab therapy. Documented treatment: AdE1-LMPpoly-expanded autologous EBV-specific T-cell therapy followed by anti-PD-1 nivolumab. Produced via immunoSEQ multiplex PCR; TCRdb's table is partial and in-frame only. The sample has roughly 20,000 clones, roughly 80% seen once. What these receptors recognize is not known. Here the sequenced sample was CD8+ T cells from blood, taken at roughly day 280 from a patient whose treatment included autologous EBV-specific T cells and nivolumab. These receptors were taken from a man between 40 and 49 years old with nasopharyngeal carcinoma.

This chain connects TRBV27 to TRBJ1-1; no definite D call. This CDR3 comprises 11 residues. V was cut by 5 bases and J by 6 bases, with 7 bases left in between. Germline lookup yields CDR1 MNHEY and CDR2 SMNVEV (reference sequence). CDR3 in amino acids: CASSGIAEAFF. In nucleotides, the CDR3 is TGTGCCAGCAGTGGTATCGCTGAAGCTTTCTTT.

The chain couples TRBV9 to TRBJ2-3, with D possibly being TRBD2 (6 bases). The CDR3 is 14 amino acids. The germline CDR1 and CDR2 sequences are SGDLS and YYNGEE. Deletions cut 3 bases from V and 2 bases from J, with 10 bases between. The CDR3 nucleotides are TGTGCCAGCAGCGCGGAGGGAGACACAGATACGCAGTATTTT. It is translated as CASSAEGDTDTQYF.

The chain uses TRBV7-2 and TRBJ2-7; 9 bases align to TRBD1. V trimming: 1 base; J trimming: 0 bases; junction bases outside the gene matches: 10. The V gene's germline CDR1 is SGHTA and CDR2 FQGNSA. The CDR3 contains 18 residues. CDR3 in DNA: TGTGCCAGCAGCTTAGACCTTCGTCCGGGACAGGGCTCCTACGAGCAGTACTTC. Translated: CASSLDLRPGQGSYEQYF.